Listed here are 2 T cell receptor beta chains from one sample, sequenced in a study of blood T cells in healthy people across ages. It was with a sample-barcoded 5' primer and a J-beta primer mix that a second PCR of about 7 to 12 cycles was run. MiXCR, run by TCRdb on the 5' RACE reads, gives a single entry per CDR3 protein. Seen here are hundreds of thousands of distinct CDR3 sequences, 40% to 50% observed once, and the top ten hold under 20%. The specimen sequenced was blood. The receptors come from a man aged 60-69 years in good health.

This clonotype was found once. V and J are TRBV2 and TRBJ2-2; maybe TRBD1 (5 bases). Germline lookup yields CDR1 SNHLY and CDR2 FYNNEI. Between the trimmed V and J ends, which lost 6 bases and 0 bases, there was a span of 11 bases. The CDR3 is 15 residues long. CDR3 protein: CASSWGRPNTGELFF. The CDR3 DNA sequence: TGTGCCAGCAGCTGGGGCAGACCGAACACCGGGGAGCTGTTTTTT.

The CDR3 region has the DNA TGTGCCAGCAGCGTAGTAATGACTGAAGCTTTCTTT. It yields the protein CASSVVMTEAFF. V and J are TRBV9 and TRBJ1-1; D is unclear. Looked up from germline, CDR1 is SGDLS and CDR2 is YYNGEE. Between the trimmed V and J ends, which lost 0 bases and 5 bases, there was a span of 5 bases. The CDR3 contains 12 residues.